Following are 26 T cell receptor beta chains from one sample sequenced in a study of vaccination and CD4 T cells after COVID-19. Treatment in this sample: roughly ten-day PBMC culture with coronavirus spike peptide pools or control peptides (ViraFEST assay). What these receptors recognize is not known. CD4+ T cells that had been cultured provided DNA sequenced with the Oncomine TCR Beta short-read assay. TCRdb re-called the PCR reads through MiXCR, storing one row per CDR3 protein. There are 15,000 or so distinct CDR3 sequences in the sample; about 32% occur only once, and roughly 15% lies in the top ten. Sequenced input: cultured CD4+ T cells from blood. These receptors were obtained from a human donor with COVID-19.

This clonotype was detected only a few times. The chain recombines TRBV7-9 with TRBJ2-7; TRBD1 agrees at 7 bases. The J segment lost 5 bases and the V segment lost 5 bases, leaving 9 bases of the junction unmatched. CDR3 length: 14 residues. From germline, CDR1 is SEHNR and CDR2 FQNEAQ (reference sequence). The CDR3 spells CASSPGQVQDEQYF. CDR3 bases: TGTGCCAGCAGCCCCGGACAGGTTCAAGACGAGCAGTACTTC. Full variable domain (rest looked up from reference TRBV7-9 and TRBJ2-7): DTGVSQNPRHKITKRGQNVTFRCDPISEHNRLYWYRQTLGQGPEFLTYFQNEAQLEKSRLLSDRFSAERPKGSFSTLEIQRTEQGDSAMYLCASSPGQVQDEQYFGPGTRLTVT.

The rearrangement uses TRBV28 and TRBJ1-3; 9 bases line up with TRBD1. CDR1 and CDR2 from the germline V gene are MDHEN and SYDVKM. V shed 5 bases, J shed 8 bases, and the junction held 13 bases outside the gene matches. The CDR3 is made up of 16 amino acids. The CDR3 DNA follows: TGTGCCAGCAGTCCGGGACAGGGAAAGCTCCTAGACACCATATATTTT. It encodes CASSPGQGKLLDTIYF.

The chain joins TRBV28 to TRBJ1-1; a weak D match, TRBD1 (6 bases). The CDR3 spans 14 residues. Germline-derived CDR1 and CDR2 are MDHEN and SYDVKM. Between the trimmed V and J ends, which lost 8 bases and 5 bases, there was a span of 18 bases. The CDR3 DNA sequence: TGTGCCAGCCAATGGGGGGCCCGGGGAACTGAAGCTTTCTTT. Translation gives CASQWGARGTEAFF.

The chain employs TRBV2 and TRBJ2-4; D call uncertain. The germline V gene encodes CDR1 SNHLY and CDR2 FYNNEI. The CDR3 length is 12 residues. The ends were cut back, 0 bases at V and 14 bases at J, with 11 bases in the middle. The chain's CDR3 is CASSEALGRKYF. CDR3 DNA sequence: TGTGCCAGCAGTGAAGCTTTGGGCAGAAAGTACTTC.

In its sample, this clonotype was seen a few times. The gene calls are TRBV12-1 and TRBJ1-5; the table names TRBD1, a call not compared with the DNA. TRBV12-1 is a pseudogene locus. This CDR3 is 16 amino acids long. The CDR3 nucleotides read TGTGCCAGCAGCTCAGGGACAGTATTTTGCAATCAGCCCCAGCATTTT. Translating it yields CASSSGTVFCNQPQHF.

The rearrangement uses TRBV9 and TRBJ1-5; D unclear. The CDR3 covers 17 residues. The germline gives CDR1 SGDLS, CDR2 YYNGEE. Trimming took off 0 bases at V and 6 bases at J, with 19 bases between the two ends. The CDR3 DNA is TGTGCCAGCAGCGTAGGCTCCGGGAGCAGAGAGAGTCAGCCCCAGCATTTT. Protein: CASSVGSGSRESQPQHF.

This chain links TRBV7-9 with TRBJ1-2; 8 bases are shared with TRBD1. J lost 1 base, V lost 3 bases, and 10 bases had no gene match. The CDR3 sequence is 17 residues long. CDR1 and CDR2 (germline): SEHNR, FQNEAQ (reference sequence). CDR3 region: CASSFYPGQVINYGYTF. The CDR3 bases are TGTGCCAGCAGCTTCTACCCGGGACAGGTCATTAACTATGGCTACACCTTC.

V gene TRBV27 combines with J gene TRBJ2-7; 7 bases map to TRBD2. After removal of 6 bases from V and 6 bases from J, the junction contained 11 bases not matched to a gene. This CDR3 is 14 amino acids long. CDR1 is MNHEY, CDR2 SMNVEV, per germline (reference sequence). The CDR3 region is CASRSSGAWTEQYF. In nucleotides, the CDR3 is TGTGCCAGCAGGTCGAGCGGGGCTTGGACCGAGCAGTACTTC.

This sequence joins TRBV5-1 and TRBJ2-5, with TRBD2 matching 9 bases. The CDR3 consists of 15 residues. The V gene end was trimmed by 0 bases and the J gene end by 4 bases; junction bases not matched to a gene: 4. Germline loops: CDR1 SGHRS, CDR2 YFSETQ. The CDR3 reads CASSLDSSGVETQYF. Written as DNA, the CDR3 is TGCGCCAGCAGCTTGGATTCTAGCGGGGTAGAGACCCAGTACTTC.

The J gene is TRBJ1-4, the V gene TRBV11-3; the D gene is possibly TRBD1 (5 bases). V lost 1 base and J 8 bases, leaving 14 bases between the germline ends. The CDR3 runs to 15 residues. Germline V gene lookup returns CDR1 SGHNT and CDR2 YENEEA. The CDR3 loop reads CASSLVTQGGEKLFF. CDR3 bases: TGTGCCAGCAGCTTAGTCACCCAGGGAGGGGAAAAACTGTTTTTT.

J is TRBJ2-5 and V is TRBV20-1; 8 positions match TRBD2. In germline, CDR1 is DFQATT, CDR2 SNEGSKA (reference sequence). The V gene end was trimmed by 6 bases and the J gene end by 2 bases; junction bases not matched to a gene: 5. The CDR3 has 13 amino acids. The CDR3 region is CSAAGGGQETQYF. CDR3 DNA sequence: TGCAGTGCGGCGGGGGGAGGGCAAGAGACCCAGTACTTC.

There are a few counts of this clonotype. The genes are TRBV6-1 and TRBJ2-7; 9 bases map to TRBD1. Trimming took 6 bases from V and 4 from J; bases not matched to a gene: 7. Germline lookup yields CDR1 MNHNS and CDR2 SASEGT. The CDR3 sequence is 14 residues long. CDR3: CASSTGTGWYEQYF. The CDR3 DNA sequence: TGTGCCAGCAGCACCGGGACAGGGTGGTACGAGCAGTACTTC.

The V gene is TRBV11-2, the J gene TRBJ2-7; D is possibly TRBD1 or TRBD2 (5 bases each). Germline V CDR1 and CDR2: SGHAT, FQNNGV. Trimming left V 1 base short and J 4 bases short, with 17 bases between. CDR3 length: 16 amino acids. As DNA, the CDR3 is TGTGCCAGCAGCTTAGCGGGGCAGGGTGGTGAGTACGAGCAGTACTTC. Residues: CASSLAGQGGEYEQYF.

This clonotype was seen a handful of times. The V gene is TRBV5-8, the J gene TRBJ2-7, with D unresolved. This CDR3 region has 12 residues. Germline-derived CDR1 and CDR2 are SGHTS and YDEGEE. The germline V and J ends were trimmed by 4 bases and 3 bases, with 8 bases remaining between them. The CDR3 reads CASSRQNYEQYF. Here the CDR3 DNA reads TGTGCCAGCAGCAGGCAGAACTACGAGCAGTACTTC.

CDR3 sequence reads: CASRGTGTNQPQHF. CDR3 coding DNA: TGTGCCAGCAGGGGGACAGGGACCAATCAGCCCCAGCATTTT. The rearrangement uses TRBV5-5 and TRBJ1-5; TRBD1 aligns across 9 bases. The V and J ends lost 5 bases and 3 bases, in that order; junction bases with no gene match: 3. The CDR3 has 14 residues. Germline V CDR1 and CDR2: SGHKS, YYEKEE (reference sequence).

The V and J genes are TRBV20-1 and TRBJ2-1; TRBD2 aligns across 7 bases. CDR3 size: 18 residues. The germline V gene encodes CDR1 DFQATT and CDR2 SNEGSKA (reference sequence). After removal of 3 bases from V and 9 bases from J, the junction contained 23 bases not matched to a gene. CDR3 residues: CSASHPGREKRGAFEQFF. The CDR3 DNA reads as TGCAGTGCTAGTCACCCAGGGCGGGAGAAGCGGGGTGCCTTTGAGCAGTTCTTC.

The chain carries TRBV30 and TRBJ2-3; 9 bases agree with TRBD2. This CDR3 is 15 amino acids long. Germline CDR1 is GTSNPN and CDR2 is SVGIG (reference sequence). Trimming cost V 2 bases and J 0 bases; bases outside gene matches: 3. CDR3 bases: TGTGCCTGGAGTCCGCGGGGGGGCAGCACAGATACGCAGTATTTT. This translates into CAWSPRGGSTDTQYF.

V and J are TRBV4-3 and TRBJ2-1; 7 bases fit TRBD2. CDR1 is LGHNA, CDR2 YSLEER, per germline. The CDR3 is made up of 15 amino acids. Losses at the gene ends were 4 bases for V and 1 base for J; bases not matched to a gene: 4. The CDR3 is CASSRLAASYNEQFF. DNA of the CDR3: TGCGCCAGCAGCCGTCTAGCGGCTTCCTACAATGAGCAGTTCTTC.

The V and J genes are TRBV20-1 and TRBJ2-2; 10 bases match TRBD2. V lost 6 bases, J lost 7 bases, and 8 bases stayed unmatched. This CDR3 is 14 amino acids long. The germline CDR1 and CDR2 sequences are DFQATT and SNEGSKA (reference sequence). The CDR3 loop reads CSAPGLASNGELFF. The DNA for the CDR3 is TGCAGTGCACCGGGACTAGCGTCCAACGGGGAGCTGTTTTTT.

This clonotype was detected a few times. The CDR3 region has the DNA TGTGCCAGCATGAAGGAGACCGACCGTTACCACGAGCAGTACTTC. Encoded protein: CASMKETDRYHEQYF. The V call is TRBV6-1, the J call TRBJ2-7, with D unclear. The V gene's germline CDR1 is MNHNS and CDR2 SASEGT. The CDR3 consists of 15 residues. V was pared by 7 bases and J by 5 bases, with 21 bases between.

The V and J genes are TRBV14 and TRBJ1-6, with a weak D call TRBD1 (5 bases). CDR1 is SGHDN, CDR2 FVKESK, per germline. Between the trimmed V and J ends, which lost 1 base and 9 bases, there was a span of 13 bases. This CDR3 is built from 15 residues. CDR3 DNA: TGTGCCAGCAGCCAAGTCTCAGGGAGTTTTTCACCCCTCCACTTT. Encoded protein: CASSQVSGSFSPLHF.

The rearrangement links TRBV20-1 to TRBJ1-1; D unresolved. V was pared by 1 base and J by 5 bases, with 11 bases between. CDR1 is DFQATT, CDR2 SNEGSKA, per germline (reference sequence). The CDR3 loop spans 13 amino acids. CDR3 residues: CSARGQPGTEAFF. CDR3 in DNA: TGCAGTGCTAGAGGCCAACCGGGGACTGAAGCTTTCTTT.

As for this clonotype: One junction end disagrees with the germline gene, perhaps due to a read error. The chain couples TRBV5-1 to TRBJ2-7; 7 bases are a match to TRBD2. Germline CDR1 SGHRS, CDR2 YFSETQ. This CDR3 is built from 16 residues. This chain's CDR3 is CASSLDRLALSHEQYF. For the CDR3, the DNA is TGCGCCAGCAGCCTCGACAGACTAGCCCTCTCCCACGAGCAGTACTTC.

The chain links TRBV10-1 to TRBJ1-1; no clear D. This CDR3 contains 11 residues. V was pared by 7 bases and J by 5 bases, with 8 bases between. Germline V gene sequence: CDR1 WNHNN, CDR2 SYGVQD (reference sequence). The CDR3 region is CASKPRTEAFF. The CDR3 coding sequence is TGCGCCAGCAAGCCACGGACTGAAGCTTTCTTT.

The gene calls are TRBV6-2 or TRBV6-3 and TRBJ2-3; D gene ambiguous. Trimming stripped 10 bases from V and 6 bases from J, with 32 bases between. Germline CDR1 MNHEY, CDR2 SVGEGT. This CDR3 has 18 amino acids. The CDR3 here is CATAVDLDRALLRDTQYF. The CDR3 DNA sequence: TGTGCCACAGCAGTTGACTTAGACCGGGCCCTACTTCGGGATACGCAGTATTTT.

This clonotype has just a few counts. V and J are TRBV24-1 and TRBJ2-1; D gene unclear. This CDR3 has 14 residues. The germline V gene encodes CDR1 KGHDR and CDR2 SFDVKD. The V end lost 2 bases, the J end lost 5 bases, and 9 bases lay between the germline ends. DNA of the CDR3: TGTGCCACCAGTGATTGGGTCAGGAACAATGAGCAGTTCTTC. Its protein product is CATSDWVRNNEQFF.